These T cell receptor beta chains were read from a single sample in a study of Graves' ophthalmopathy and Graves' hyperthyroidism. TCRdb ran MiXCR on the multiplex PCR reads and lists one entry per CDR3 protein. The data show 1 million to 1.3 million distinct CDR3 sequences, about 36% seen once. Sequencing was done on a sample of peripheral blood or thyroid tissue (not recorded which). The source of these receptors is an adult man with Graves' hyperthyroidism. Each CDR3 is given with its conserved first and last residue. D genes are given only for firm matches. The size entry is marked missing in some rows and otherwise reads once, few, many or a size class.

>TRBD2|TRBJ2-7|.|TRBV7-9|15
CASSQTSDGSGEQYF
TGTGCCAGCAGCCAAACTAGCGACGGTTCCGGCGAGCAGTACTTC
>.|TRBJ1-1|many|TRBV12-3/TRBV12-4|15
CASSLPAGTNTEAFF
TGTGCCAGCAGTTTACCAGCGGGCACGAACACTGAAGCTTTCTTT
>.|TRBJ2-5|.|TRBV5-1|14
CASSLGRDKETQYF
TGCGCCAGCAGCTTGGGTAGGGATAAAGAGACCCAGTACTTC
>TRBD1|TRBJ1-1|.|TRBV10-3|13
CASSFRQGVEAFF
TGTGCCAGCAGTTTCAGACAGGGGGTTGAAGCTTTCTTT
>.|TRBJ1-2|.|TRBV5-4|14
CASSLPDTNYGYTF
TGTGCCAGCAGCTTGCCCGACACTAACTATGGCTACACCTTC
>.|TRBJ1-1|many|TRBV19|14
CASSKIQGTTEAFF
TGTGCCAGTAGTAAAATACAGGGCACCACTGAAGCTTTCTTT
>.|TRBJ2-5|.|TRBV12-3/TRBV12-4|14
CASSPRGPGGTQYF
TGTGCCAGCAGTCCTCGAGGGCCTGGGGGGACCCAGTACTTC
>.|TRBJ1-1|once|TRBV7-2|15
CASSLAAGEGTEAFF
TGTGCCAGCAGCTTAGCGGCTGGGGAAGGCACTGAAGCTTTCTTT
>.|TRBJ1-2|.|TRBV28|16
CASSPSFGTPGGGYTF
TGTGCCAGCAGTCCGAGTTTTGGGACACCTGGAGGTGGCTACACCTTC
>.|TRBJ2-2|.|TRBV4-2|12
CASSQDRRELFF
TGTGCCAGCAGCCAAGATCGGCGGGAGCTGTTTTTT
>.|TRBJ2-3|few|TRBV24-1|13
CATSDSSTDTQYF
TGTGCCACCAGTGATTCTTCGACAGATACGCAGTATTTT
>.|TRBJ1-3|.|TRBV12-3/TRBV12-4|12
CASSPTGNTIYF
TGTGCCAGCAGTCCTACCGGAAACACCATATATTTT
>.|TRBJ2-2|few|TRBV19|14
CAGSVIANTGELFF
TGTGCAGGCTCGGTGATCGCGAACACCGGGGAGCTGTTTTTT
>.|TRBJ2-3|few|TRBV9|14
CASSGGGGRDTQYF
TGTGCCAGCAGCGGCGGGGGCGGAAGAGATACGCAGTATTTT
>.|TRBJ2-7|.|TRBV6-5|14
CASSFYGLSYEQYF
TGTGCCAGCAGTTTTTACGGCTTATCCTACGAGCAGTACTTC
>TRBD1|TRBJ2-6|few|TRBV28|16
CASSGKGGAGANVLTF
TGTGCCAGCAGTGGTAAAGGGGGCGCTGGGGCCAACGTCCTGACTTTC
>.|TRBJ1-2|.|TRBV6-1|13
CASRQGFGYGYTF
TGTGCCAGCCGCCAGGGGTTCGGCTATGGCTACACCTTC
>TRBD1|TRBJ1-1|.|TRBV7-9|15
CASSQGRTGATEAFF
TGTGCCAGCAGCCAAGGCCGAACAGGGGCGACTGAAGCTTTCTTT
>TRBD1|TRBJ1-1|.|TRBV4-3|19
CASSQHFTGTGGKDTEAFF
TGCGCCAGCAGCCAACACTTTACCGGGACAGGGGGTAAGGACACTGAAGCTTTCTTT
>TRBD2|TRBJ2-7|many|TRBV20-1|14
CSARPFVGRDEQYF
TGCAGTGCTAGACCTTTTGTCGGGAGGGACGAGCAGTACTTC
>TRBD2|TRBJ2-7|.|TRBV29-1|14
CSLSGLALPYEQYF
TGCAGCCTTTCAGGACTAGCTCTCCCCTACGAGCAGTACTTC
>.|TRBJ2-7|.|TRBV29-1|19
CSVRGGQGQHSTGNYEQYF
TGCAGCGTGAGGGGCGGGCAGGGCCAACATTCTACAGGGAACTACGAGCAGTACTTC
>.|TRBJ1-2|few|TRBV19|11
CASSIVGGYTF
TGTGCCAGTAGTATCGTTGGCGGCTACACCTTC
>.|TRBJ1-2|many|TRBV7-2|15
CASSLAAGVGNGYTF
TGTGCCAGCAGCTTAGCCGCGGGCGTGGGGAATGGCTACACCTTC
>TRBD1|TRBJ1-2|.|TRBV10-2|12
CARRDRGYGYTF
TGTGCCAGACGTGACAGGGGTTATGGCTACACCTTC
>.|TRBJ1-4|few|TRBV5-8|14
CASSGSYGVEKLFF
TGTGCCAGCAGCGGGTCCTACGGGGTTGAAAAACTGTTTTTT
>TRBD2|TRBJ2-7|many|TRBV7-2|14
CASSLVRGAGEQYF
TGTGCCAGCAGCTTAGTGCGGGGGGCGGGCGAGCAGTACTTC
>.|TRBJ1-5|few|TRBV20-1|12
CSAGRNNQPQHF
TGCAGTGCCGGACGAAACAATCAGCCCCAGCATTTT
>TRBD1|TRBJ2-7|.|TRBV6-6|16
CASSYSLGQGSYEQYF
TGTGCCAGCAGTTACTCATTGGGACAGGGTTCCTACGAGCAGTACTTC
>.|TRBJ1-5|.|TRBV7-2|14
CASSFGLPQETQHF
TGTGCCAGCAGCTTTGGACTTCCTCAAGAGACCCAGCATTTT
>TRBD1|TRBJ2-7|many|TRBV20-1|11
CSAKTGVEQYF
TGCAGTGCAAAGACAGGGGTCGAGCAGTACTTC
>.|TRBJ2-2|few|TRBV7-3|18
CASSLTAGGRGNTGELFF
TGTGCCAGCAGCTTAACCGCAGGGGGGCGGGGGAACACCGGGGAGCTGTTTTTT
>TRBD1|TRBJ2-7|.|TRBV10-3|14
CAISDSRTGGEQYF
TGTGCCATCAGTGATTCTAGGACAGGGGGCGAGCAGTACTTC
>.|TRBJ2-2|many|TRBV19|12
CASSQGSGELFF
TGTGCCAGTAGTCAGGGATCCGGGGAGCTGTTTTTT
>.|TRBJ1-6|.|TRBV28|13
CAISLLTERALHF
TGTGCCATCAGTTTACTGACAGAAAGGGCCCTCCACTTT
>TRBD1|TRBJ1-2|.|TRBV19|13
CASREQGNYGYTF
TGTGCCAGTAGGGAACAGGGGAACTATGGCTACACCTTC
>.|TRBJ2-5|.|TRBV7-2|14
CASKPGGGSETQYF
TGTGCCAGCAAGCCGGGGGGCGGGAGTGAGACCCAGTACTTC
>.|TRBJ1-2|few|TRBV7-2|15
CASSSGQSSGYGYTF
TGTGCCAGCAGTTCAGGACAGTCCTCGGGCTATGGCTACACCTTC
>.|TRBJ1-3|.|TRBV12-3/TRBV12-4|18
CASRGRLSEDNTGNTIYF
TGTGCCAGCAGGGGACGGTTATCGGAGGATAATACTGGAAACACCATATATTTT
>TRBD1|TRBJ1-1|.|TRBV7-9|17
CASSLGGPGGLNTEAFF
TGTGCCAGCAGCTTAGGCGGACCAGGGGGACTGAACACTGAAGCTTTCTTT
>.|TRBJ2-7|many|TRBV7-8|14
CASSLARVTYEQYF
TGTGCCAGCAGCTTAGCGAGGGTAACCTACGAGCAGTACTTC
>.|TRBJ1-5|.|TRBV7-8|14
CASSQGSQNQPQHF
TGTGCCAGCAGCCAGGGGAGCCAAAATCAGCCCCAGCATTTT
>.|TRBJ2-5|.|TRBV15|12
CATSAQGETQYF
TGTGCCACCAGCGCTCAGGGGGAGACCCAGTACTTC
>TRBD2|TRBJ2-7|few|TRBV10-3|15
CASSRNIGGAGEQYF
TGTGCCAGCAGCCGCAATATCGGGGGGGCGGGCGAGCAGTACTTC
>.|TRBJ2-7|many|TRBV20-1|17
CSARSPPGKGKVYEQYF
TGCAGTGCTAGATCCCCTCCCGGGAAGGGTAAGGTATACGAGCAGTACTTC
>.|TRBJ1-1|.|TRBV12-3/TRBV12-4|13
CASRGEENTEAFF
TGTGCCAGCAGGGGCGAGGAGAACACTGAAGCTTTCTTT
>.|TRBJ1-5|few|TRBV6-2/TRBV6-3|13
CASSYRNNQPQHF
TGTGCCAGCAGTTACAGAAACAATCAGCCCCAGCATTTT
>.|TRBJ2-5|.|TRBV25-1|13
CASSLGGHETQYF
TGTGCCAGCAGCTTGGGGGGCCACGAGACCCAGTACTTC
>TRBD2|TRBJ2-3|.|TRBV6-6|15
CASSPWGGGADTQYF
TGTGCCAGCTCCCCCTGGGGGGGGGGGGCAGATACGCAGTATTTT
>.|TRBJ1-2|.|TRBV5-1|13
CASSFDGAGGYTF
TGCGCCAGCAGCTTCGACGGAGCGGGGGGCTACACCTTC
>.|TRBJ2-2|.|TRBV19|13
CASSTFSAGELFF
TGTGCCAGTAGTACCTTTTCCGCCGGGGAGCTGTTTTTT